The rows below give T cell receptor beta chains drawn from one sample of a study of cytomegalovirus exposure and HLA in healthy donors. Generated by immunoSEQ multiplex PCR, the TCRdb table keeps only in-frame clones and is missing some. This table holds about 140,000 clones, 73% found once. The specimen was PBMCs. The receptors shown here come from a human donor in good health. Each CDR3 is given with its conserved first and last residue. Fields, in order: J gene, clone size, V gene, CDR3 protein. Rows may omit the clone size; those that give it use once, few, many or a size class.

J: TRBJ1-6; size: .; V: TRBV14; CDR3: CASRLRGADSPLHF
J: TRBJ2-7; size: few; V: TRBV6-6; CDR3: CATVPAGTGTYEQYF
J: TRBJ2-7; size: .; V: TRBV5-5; CDR3: CASSFGVREQYF
J: TRBJ2-3; size: once; V: TRBV7-6; CDR3: CASSPGTDTQYF
J: TRBJ2-5; size: .; V: TRBV5-8; CDR3: CASTLGTGTSFQETQYF
J: TRBJ2-7; size: .; V: TRBV19; CDR3: CASSVTSGSYEQYF
J: TRBJ2-7; size: .; V: TRBV6-6; CDR3: CASSYGDRRDYEQYF
J: TRBJ2-2; size: few; V: TRBV5-1; CDR3: CASSPGLNTGELFF
J: TRBJ2-7; size: .; V: TRBV4-1; CDR3: CASSLRGEAYEQYF
J: TRBJ2-2; size: .; V: TRBV9; CDR3: CASSSKTGATGELFF
J: TRBJ1-5; size: once; V: TRBV19; CDR3: CASSTGQAPYSNQPQHF
J: TRBJ2-1; size: .; V: TRBV13; CDR3: CASSISGRAAEQFF
J: TRBJ2-2; size: .; V: TRBV5-4; CDR3: CASSLRTGYTGELFF
J: TRBJ1-5; size: .; V: TRBV5-1; CDR3: CASSLGTGGNQPQHF
J: TRBJ2-5; size: .; V: TRBV2; CDR3: CASNGDRAGETQYF
J: TRBJ2-7; size: .; V: TRBV7-9; CDR3: CASSPGLAGYEQYF
J: TRBJ2-1; size: .; V: TRBV5-1; CDR3: CASSPGQIYNEQFF
J: TRBJ1-4; size: .; V: TRBV29-1; CDR3: CSVGGDPGEKLFF
J: TRBJ1-1; size: .; V: TRBV9; CDR3: CASSVSRDGDTEAFF
J: TRBJ2-1; size: once; V: TRBV6-6; CDR3: CASRQGLARSDEQFF
J: TRBJ2-2; size: .; V: TRBV28; CDR3: CASSFGGGPGTGELFF
J: TRBJ2-1; size: .; V: TRBV4-1; CDR3: CASSPSQGSGNEQFF
J: TRBJ1-5; size: few; V: TRBV6-6; CDR3: CASSYPTGDQPQHF
J: TRBJ2-1; size: .; V: TRBV30; CDR3: CAWRNRENEQFF
J: TRBJ2-5; size: .; V: TRBV11-2; CDR3: CASSPRGSPETQYF
J: TRBJ1-2; size: .; V: TRBV6-1; CDR3: CASSEVSGAYGYTF
J: TRBJ2-6; size: .; V: TRBV7-3; CDR3: CASSEQPSGANVLTF
J: TRBJ1-3; size: .; V: TRBV11-2; CDR3: CASSSFSGNTIYF
J: TRBJ1-2; size: .; V: TRBV5-6; CDR3: CASSLGGQVYGYTF
J: TRBJ2-2; size: .; V: TRBV6-4; CDR3: CASSDGESEELFF
J: TRBJ2-7; size: once; V: TRBV10-1; CDR3: CASSAGLAGGEQYF
J: TRBJ1-4; size: .; V: TRBV6-5; CDR3: CASSYRTGGTNEKLFF
J: TRBJ1-3; size: .; V: TRBV25-1; CDR3: CASQGVGNTIYF
J: TRBJ1-5; size: .; V: TRBV27; CDR3: CASRPGQGFSSNQPQHF
J: TRBJ2-1; size: few; V: TRBV30; CDR3: CAWRVRRAFDEQFF
J: TRBJ2-7; size: .; V: TRBV18; CDR3: CASSRGTDYEQYF
J: TRBJ2-3; size: few; V: TRBV7-8; CDR3: CASSLNAVASDTQYF
J: TRBJ2-1; size: .; V: TRBV30; CDR3: CAWSLGGLASYNEQFF
J: TRBJ2-2; size: .; V: TRBV11-3; CDR3: CASSPNGYDTGELFF
J: TRBJ2-3; size: once; V: TRBV12-5; CDR3: CASGLGQGDTDTQYF
J: TRBJ2-7; size: few; V: TRBV4-1; CDR3: CASSQGGQGAVEQYF
J: TRBJ1-1; size: few; V: TRBV7-6; CDR3: CASSLVEPGVNTEAFF
J: TRBJ1-4; size: once; V: TRBV5-5; CDR3: CASSLGQNNEKLFF
J: TRBJ1-1; size: .; V: TRBV5-1; CDR3: CASSLVGFEAFF
J: TRBJ1-1; size: .; V: TRBV5-4; CDR3: CASRPRQVMNTEAFF
J: TRBJ2-3; size: .; V: TRBV11-3; CDR3: CASSFGTSRTDTQYF
J: TRBJ2-7; size: .; V: TRBV10-3; CDR3: CAISESGGQGNYEQYF